Listed here are 18 T cell receptor beta chains from one sample, sequenced in a study of blood T cell repertoires in COVID-19. Repertoires were generated with immunoSEQ multiplex PCR, while TCRdb's copy carries only in-frame clones and drops some. The sample has some 220,000 clones, over 70% seen once. Sample: peripheral blood. These receptors originate from a woman in her sixties or seventies with acute or convalescent COVID-19.

This sequence joins TRBV7-2 and TRBJ2-3, with TRBD2 matching over 11 bases. This CDR3 contains 16 residues. CDR1 and CDR2 (germline): SGHTA, FQGNSA. V trimming: 5 bases; J trimming: 0 bases; junction bases outside the gene matches: 4. The CDR3 DNA reads as TGTGCCAGCAGCGAGCGGACTAGCGGGAGCACAGATACGCAGTATTTT. Encoded protein: CASSERTSGSTDTQYF.

The J gene is TRBJ2-1, the V gene TRBV6-5, with unresolved D. The CDR3 consists of 14 residues. CDR1 and CDR2 from the germline V gene are MNHEY and SVGAGI. Trimming stripped 0 bases from V and 5 bases from J, with 8 bases between. Here the CDR3 reads CASSYSFENNEQFF. CDR3 coding DNA: TGTGCCAGCAGTTACTCCTTCGAGAACAATGAGCAGTTCTTC.

The chain recombines TRBV6-5 with TRBJ2-5; TRBD2 agrees at 7 bases. CDR1 MNHEY and CDR2 SVGAGI come from the germline V gene. The CDR3 is 14 amino acids. Trimming took 2 bases from V and 6 from J; bases not matched to a gene: 6. The CDR3 loop is CASSYDWGGKTQYF. The CDR3 DNA reads as TGTGCCAGCAGTTACGACTGGGGGGGTAAGACCCAGTACTTC.

The CDR3 region has the DNA TGCGCCAGCAGCTTGAATAGTCACTCCAATGAGCAGTTCTTC. It codes for CASSLNSHSNEQFF. The rearrangement links TRBV5-1 to TRBJ2-1; the D is unclear. The CDR3 runs to 14 residues. The germline V gene encodes CDR1 SGHRS and CDR2 YFSETQ. V lost 1 base and J lost 6, with 11 bases in between. The variable domain in full, with the rest retrieved from reference TRBV5-1 and TRBJ2-1, is KAGVTQTPRYLIKTRGQQVTLSCSPISGHRSVSWYQQTPGQGLQFLFEYFSETQRNKGNFPGRFSGRQFSNSRSEMNVSTLELGDSALYLCASSLNSHSNEQFFGPGTRLTVL.

The chain recombines TRBV12-3 or TRBV12-4 with TRBJ2-5, with D hard to call. V was pared by 7 bases and J by 5 bases, with 8 bases between. The CDR3 is 11 residues long. Here the CDR3 reads CASTSRETQYF. For the CDR3, the DNA is TGTGCCAGCACTTCCAGGGAGACCCAGTACTTC.

V and J are TRBV2 and TRBJ2-7; 8 bases are shared with TRBD1. The V and J ends lost 0 bases and 9 bases, in that order; junction bases with no gene match: 4. This CDR3 spans 13 amino acids. Germline V gene lookup returns CDR1 SNHLY and CDR2 FYNNEI. Written as DNA, the CDR3 is TGTGCCAGCAGTGAAGCCAAAGGGACAGGGCAGTACGTC. This sequence encodes CASSEAKGTGQYV.

This clone was observed once. The genes are TRBV7-6 and TRBJ2-7; 7 bases fit TRBD2. This CDR3 contains 16 residues. V lost 4 bases and J lost 1; bases outside the gene matches: 10. CDR1 SGHVS and CDR2 FNYEAQ come from the germline V gene. Here the CDR3 reads CASSSGPGRGSYEQYF. The CDR3 DNA is TGTGCCAGCAGCTCGGGTCCGGGGAGGGGATCCTACGAGCAGTACTTC.

V and J are TRBV27 and TRBJ2-3, with D maybe TRBD2 (5 bases). This CDR3 spans 15 amino acids. Germline V CDR1 and CDR2: MNHEY, SMNVEV (reference sequence). The ends were cut back, 5 bases at V and 6 bases at J, with 18 bases in the middle. The CDR3 coding sequence is TGTGCCAGCAGTGCCTGGAGGCCAGGCTTGGATACGCAGTATTTT. This gives the protein CASSAWRPGLDTQYF.

The table lists this clone with a count of one. The chain carries TRBV2 and TRBJ2-2; 8 bases fit TRBD1. With V trimmed by 7 bases and J by 5 bases, 9 bases remained unmatched. CDR1 is SNHLY and CDR2 is FYNNEI in the germline V gene. This CDR3 has 15 amino acids. CDR3 coding DNA: TGTGCCAGCACTGGACAGGGTTTGAGGACCGGGGAGCTGTTTTTT. Translating it yields CASTGQGLRTGELFF.

This clone was seen a few times. The V and J genes are TRBV7-2 and TRBJ2-2, with TRBD1 as a possible D gene (5 bases). The germline V and J ends were trimmed by 5 bases and 4 bases, with 14 bases remaining between them. Germline assignment: CDR1 SGHTA and CDR2 FQGNSA. The CDR3 is 15 residues long. The CDR3 here is CASSLRVESTGELFF. DNA of the CDR3: TGTGCCAGCAGCCTCAGGGTGGAGAGCACCGGGGAGCTGTTTTTT.

This clone was seen once. The chain employs TRBV11-2 and TRBJ2-5; tentative D call: TRBD1 (6 bases). The V gene lost 2 bases and the J gene lost 4 bases, with 17 bases spanning the gap. The germline gives CDR1 SGHAT, CDR2 FQNNGV. The CDR3 spans 16 residues. For the CDR3, the DNA is TGTGCCAGCAGCTTATTCTGGGGGCGAGGCGGAGAGACCCAGTACTTC. Translation gives CASSLFWGRGGETQYF.

V is TRBV6-2 or TRBV6-3 and J is TRBJ1-5, with D perhaps TRBD1 (6 bases). CDR3 length: 15 residues. V lost 2 bases, J lost 7 bases, and 15 bases lay in between. Germline loops: CDR1 MNHEY, CDR2 SVGEGT. CDR3 amino acids: CASSYSRGGGQPQHF. CDR3 coding DNA: TGTGCCAGCAGTTACAGTCGGGGTGGGGGCCAGCCCCAGCATTTT.

This rearrangement joins TRBV7-3 to TRBJ2-7, with 10 bases lining up with TRBD1. Trimming at V came to 1 base and at J to 7 bases, leaving 4 bases not matched to a gene. The CDR3 has 14 residues. The V gene's germline CDR1 is SGHTA and CDR2 FQGTGA. DNA of the CDR3: TGTGCCAGCAGCTTAAGCCCGGGACAGGGGGAGCAGTACTTC. Protein sequence: CASSLSPGQGEQYF.

The chain carries TRBV30 and TRBJ2-1; tentatively, D is TRBD2 (6 bases). This CDR3 contains 12 residues. Trimming left V 5 bases short and J 8 bases short, with 13 bases between. Germline CDR1 reads GTSNPN; CDR2 reads SVGIG (reference sequence). The CDR3 DNA sequence: TGTGCCTGGCGGGGGATGAGGGATGAGCAGTTCTTC. Residues: CAWRGMRDEQFF.

The rearrangement links TRBV6-1 to TRBJ2-1; D ambiguous. CDR1 is MNHNS, CDR2 SASEGT, per germline. V lost 3 bases, J lost 7 bases, and 13 bases lay in between. This CDR3 region has 14 residues. The CDR3 sequence: CASSDGGGSNEQFF. The CDR3 DNA reads as TGTGCCAGCAGTGACGGCGGTGGTAGTAATGAGCAGTTCTTC.

This clone was counted a single time. The chain has TRBV7-2 and TRBJ1-1, with TRBD1 matching 7 bases. V was pared by 5 bases and J by 7 bases, with 7 bases of the junction left unmatched. Germline V gene sequence: CDR1 SGHTA, CDR2 FQGNSA. The length of the CDR3 is 13 residues. The CDR3 region is CASSRSGGNEAFF. The CDR3 nucleotides read TGTGCCAGCAGCCGGTCAGGGGGTAATGAAGCTTTCTTT.

Comment on this clone: One junction end disagrees with the germline gene, perhaps due to a read error. The V call is TRBV2, the J call TRBJ2-3; D perhaps matches TRBD2 (6 bases). The CDR3 has 15 residues. Germline V CDR1 and CDR2: SNHLY, FYNNEI. CDR3 loop: CASREGLARTDTQYF. In nucleotides, the CDR3 is TGTGCCAGCAGGGAAGGGCTAGCGAGGACAGATACGCAGTATTTT. Full variable domain (rest looked up from reference TRBV2 and TRBJ2-3): EPEVTQTPSHQVTQMGQEVILRCVPISNHLYFYWYRQILGQKVEFLVSFYNNEISEKSEIFDDQFSVERPDGSNFTLKIRSTKLEDSAMYFCASREGLARTDTQYFGPGTRLTVL.

The chain recombines TRBV7-4 with TRBJ2-3; TRBD1 matches at 7 bases. Germline-derived CDR1 and CDR2 are SGHVT and SQSDAQ. Trimming took 3 bases from V and 0 from J; bases not matched to a gene: 6. The CDR3 consists of 16 residues. CDR3 protein: CASSLGTGVSTDTQYF. The CDR3 nucleotides are TGTGCCAGCAGCTTGGGAACAGGGGTGAGCACAGATACGCAGTATTTT. The whole variable domain, filled in from reference TRBV7-4 and TRBJ2-3, reads GAGVSQSPRYKVAKRGRDVALRCDSISGHVTLYWYRQTLGQGSEVLTYSQSDAQRDKSGRPSGRFSAERPERSVSTLKIQRTEQGDSAVYLCASSLGTGVSTDTQYFGPGTRLTVL.